What follows are 2 T cell receptor beta chains derived from one specimen sequenced in a study of blood T cell repertoires in COVID-19. Sequenced by immunoSEQ multiplex PCR; TCRdb stores in-frame clones only, minus some. The sample carries roughly 300,000 clones, 80% to 90% recorded once. Sequencing input: PBMCs or T cells enriched from blood (not recorded which). The origin of the receptors is a woman in her thirties or forties with acute COVID-19.

The V call is TRBV19, the J call TRBJ2-7; D perhaps matches TRBD2 (5 bases). Germline V lookup: CDR1 LNHDA, CDR2 SQIVND (reference sequence). V lost 1 base and J lost 3, with 13 bases in between. This CDR3 comprises 15 residues. The CDR3 sequence is CASSIGAPRGYEQYF. Here the CDR3 DNA reads TGTGCCAGTAGTATAGGGGCCCCTCGGGGCTACGAGCAGTACTTC.

This chain uses TRBV7-9 with TRBJ2-2; 9 bases are shared with TRBD1. Germline V lookup: CDR1 SEHNR, CDR2 FQNEAQ (reference sequence). V lost 0 bases, J lost 4 bases, and 6 bases stayed unmatched. This CDR3 is 17 amino acids long. CDR3 nucleotide sequence: TGTGCCAGCAGCTTAGCTACAGGGGGCCCGGGCACCGGGGAGCTGTTTTTT. Protein: CASSLATGGPGTGELFF.